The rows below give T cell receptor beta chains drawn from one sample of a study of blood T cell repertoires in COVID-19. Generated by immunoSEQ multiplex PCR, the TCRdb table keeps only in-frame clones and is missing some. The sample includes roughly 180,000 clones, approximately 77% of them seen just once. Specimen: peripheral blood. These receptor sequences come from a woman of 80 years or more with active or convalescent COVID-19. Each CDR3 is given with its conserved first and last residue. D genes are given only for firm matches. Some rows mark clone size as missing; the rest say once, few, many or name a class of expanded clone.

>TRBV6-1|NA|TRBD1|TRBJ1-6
TGTGCCAGCAGATCGACAGGGTTTAATTCACCCCTCCACTTT
CASRSTGFNSPLHF
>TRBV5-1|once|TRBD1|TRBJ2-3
TGCGCCAGCAGTTTGACCCGGGACAGGGGCACAGATACGCAGTATTTT
CASSLTRDRGTDTQYF
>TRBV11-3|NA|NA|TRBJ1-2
TGTGCCAGCCCTCAACCCGGTCTATATGGCTACACCTTC
CASPQPGLYGYTF
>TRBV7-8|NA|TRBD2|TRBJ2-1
TGTGCCAGCAGCACAACCGGGGGGCGGGAGGGCCCCAATGAGCAGTTCTTC
CASSTTGGREGPNEQFF
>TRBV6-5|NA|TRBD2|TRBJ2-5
TGTGCCAGCAGCCCCTTAGCGGGAGTGGGAGAGACCCAGTACTTC
CASSPLAGVGETQYF
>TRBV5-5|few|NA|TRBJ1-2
TGTGCCAGCAGCTTGCGTACAGGGAACTATGGCTACACCTTC
CASSLRTGNYGYTF
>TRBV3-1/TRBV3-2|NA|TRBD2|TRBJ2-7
TGTGCCAGCAGCCAACCCATAGCGGGAGCTGGGGAGCAGTACTTC
CASSQPIAGAGEQYF
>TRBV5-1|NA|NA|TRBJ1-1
TGCGCCAGCAGCTTGGGTTCAGGGAACACTGAAGCTTTCTTT
CASSLGSGNTEAFF
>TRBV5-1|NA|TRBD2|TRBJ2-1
TGCGCCAGCAGCTTAGGCGGGAGCTCCTACAATGAGCAGTTCTTC
CASSLGGSSYNEQFF
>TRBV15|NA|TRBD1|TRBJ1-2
TGTGCCACCAGCAGAGAAAACAGGGGCCACGGGTATGGCTACACCTTC
CATSRENRGHGYGYTF
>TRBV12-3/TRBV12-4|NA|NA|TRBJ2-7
TGTGCCAGCAGCCCACTTCCCGAGAGCGAGCAGTACTTC
CASSPLPESEQYF
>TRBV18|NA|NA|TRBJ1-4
TGTGCCAGCTCACCACGTGGACGGGATGGGGGCGAAAAACTGTTTTTT
CASSPRGRDGGEKLFF
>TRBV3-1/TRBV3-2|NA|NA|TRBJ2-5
TGTGCCAGCAGCCAAGTATCTAGGCAAGAGACCCAGTACTTC
CASSQVSRQETQYF
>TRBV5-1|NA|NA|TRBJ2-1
TGCGCCAGCAGCGTCCGGGACGGGGGAAACAATGAGCAGTTCTTC
CASSVRDGGNNEQFF
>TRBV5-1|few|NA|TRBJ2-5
TGCGCCAGCAGTAGGCCAGGTGGGGAGACCCAGTACTTC
CASSRPGGETQYF
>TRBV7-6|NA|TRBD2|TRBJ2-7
TGTGCCAGCAGCGCCCAAGGGCGGGGGAGCTCCTACGAGCAGTACTTC
CASSAQGRGSSYEQYF
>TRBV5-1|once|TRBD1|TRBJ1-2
TGCGCCAGCAGCTTAAATCGACAGGGAGCGGACTATGGCTACACCTTC
CASSLNRQGADYGYTF
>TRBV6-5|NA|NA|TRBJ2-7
TGTGCCAGCAGTTTTGCCCCATTTGAGAGGGCCGAGCAGTACTTC
CASSFAPFERAEQYF
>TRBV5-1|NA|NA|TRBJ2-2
TGCGCCAGCAGCACTCGGAGGGGAACCGGGGAGCTGTTTTTT
CASSTRRGTGELFF
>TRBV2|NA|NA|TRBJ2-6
TGTGCCAGCAGTGGTCGGACCCGGACAATCGTCCTGACTTTC
CASSGRTRTIVLTF
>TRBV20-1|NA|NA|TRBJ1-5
TGCAGTGCTAGTGATGACAGACTCAATCAGCCCCAGCATTTT
CSASDDRLNQPQHF
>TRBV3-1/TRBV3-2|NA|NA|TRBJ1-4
TGTGCCAGCAGCCAACTAAATACAGATAAACTGTTTTTT
CASSQLNTDKLFF
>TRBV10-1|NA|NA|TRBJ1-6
TGCGCCAGCAGTGATTCCCCGGGAGGGGCTTCACCCCTCCACTTT
CASSDSPGGASPLHF
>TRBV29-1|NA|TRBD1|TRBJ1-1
TGCAGCGCCGCGGGACAGCTGAACACTGAAGCTTTCTTT
CSAAGQLNTEAFF
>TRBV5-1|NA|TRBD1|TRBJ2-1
TGCGCCAGCAGCTTTAGGGGGCGCGACAATGAGCAGTTCTTC
CASSFRGRDNEQFF
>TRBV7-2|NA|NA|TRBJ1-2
TGTGCCAGCAGCCCAATGGGACAATATTACGGCTACACCTTC
CASSPMGQYYGYTF
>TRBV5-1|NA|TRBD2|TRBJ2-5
TGCGCCAGCAGCCCCTCCGGGACTAGCGGCGAGACCCAGTACTTC
CASSPSGTSGETQYF
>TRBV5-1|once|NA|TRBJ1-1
TGCGCCAGCAGCGTAGCCCCAACCACTGAAGCTTTCTTT
CASSVAPTTEAFF
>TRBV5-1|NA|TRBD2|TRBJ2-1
TGCGCCAGCAGCGTGGCGGGAGGGCCGTGGAATGAGCAGTTCTTC
CASSVAGGPWNEQFF